Following are 29 T cell receptor beta chains from one sample sequenced in a study of blood T cell repertoires in COVID-19. Method: immunoSEQ multiplex PCR; TCRdb's copy keeps in-frame clones and lacks some. The profile shows about 88,000 clones, 90% of them singletons. Sequences were obtained from peripheral blood. The receptors were sampled from a man between 60 and 75 years old with acute or convalescent COVID-19.

The V and J genes are TRBV4-2 and TRBJ2-7; 7 bases line up with TRBD2. The CDR3 sequence is 16 residues long. V was clipped by 0 bases and J by 3 bases; unmatched bases: 8. Germline CDR1 reads LGHNA; CDR2 reads YNFKEQ. The CDR3 DNA sequence: TGTGCCAGCAGCCAAGAAGCTAGCGGTACCTTCTACGAGCAGTACTTC. Translated: CASSQEASGTFYEQYF.

The chain employs TRBV7-2 and TRBJ2-4; 12 bases are a match to TRBD2. CDR1 and CDR2 (germline): SGHTA, FQGNSA. The V segment lost 0 bases and the J segment 7 bases; nucleotides outside the gene matches: 1. The CDR3 loop spans 15 amino acids. For the CDR3, the DNA is TGTGCCAGCAGCTTAGCTGGGACTAGCGGGAACATTCAGTACTTC. Its protein is CASSLAGTSGNIQYF.

V gene TRBV7-8 combines with J gene TRBJ2-3, with TRBD2 matching over 8 bases. The CDR3 is made up of 15 amino acids. The ends lost 1 base at V and 10 bases at J; junction bases unmatched: 10. Germline CDR1 is SGHVS and CDR2 is FQNEAQ. CDR3 DNA sequence: TGTGCCAGCAGCTTAGTGACGGGGGGGCTAATGGCGCAGTATTTT. This gives the protein CASSLVTGGLMAQYF.

The chain combines TRBV7-9 with TRBJ1-1; 9 bases agree with TRBD1. Trimming at V came to 5 bases and at J to 4 bases, leaving 5 bases not matched to a gene. Germline CDR1 and CDR2: SEHNR and FQNEAQ (reference sequence). The CDR3 consists of 14 residues. CDR3 sequence reads: CASSIQGATTEAFF. CDR3 nucleotides: TGTGCCAGCAGCATACAGGGGGCGACCACTGAAGCTTTCTTT.

This chain uses TRBV19 with TRBJ1-2; tentatively, D is TRBD1 (6 bases). Germline V gives CDR1 LNHDA, CDR2 SQIVND (reference sequence). Trimming shortened V by 3 bases and J by 4 bases, and 15 bases separated the two germline ends. The CDR3 consists of 15 residues. The CDR3 DNA reads TGTGCCAGTAGTATTGGGGGAGGGGGTTCCTATGGCTACACCTTC. Protein product: CASSIGGGGSYGYTF.

This chain uses TRBV28 with TRBJ1-1; 7 nucleotides match TRBD1. The CDR3 consists of 16 residues. Per the germline V gene, CDR1 is MDHEN and CDR2 is SYDVKM. V dropped 4 bases and J dropped 5; count of bases not matched to a gene: 13. The CDR3 DNA reads TGTGCCAGCAGTTCAAGATACTGGGACAGTCGAACTGAAGCTTTCTTT. Its translation is CASSSRYWDSRTEAFF. Using reference TRBV28 and TRBJ1-1 for the parts outside the CDR3, the full variable domain is DVKVTQSSRYLVKRTGEKVFLECVQDMDHENMFWYRQDPGLGLRLIYFSYDVKMKEKGDIPEGYSVSREKKERFSLILESASTNQTSMYLCASSSRYWDSRTEAFFGQGTRLTVV.

The gene calls are TRBV9 and TRBJ1-1; TRBD1 aligns across 7 bases. Trimming at V came to 4 bases and at J to 5 bases, leaving 8 bases not matched to a gene. The germline V gene has CDR1 SGDLS and CDR2 YYNGEE. The CDR3 is made up of 14 amino acids. The CDR3, as DNA: TGTGCCAGCAGCAAGTCAGGGGGAACAACTGAAGCTTTCTTT. It codes for CASSKSGGTTEAFF. The full variable domain, its missing parts supplied by reference TRBV9 and TRBJ1-1, is DSGVTQTPKHLITATGQRVTLRCSPRSGDLSVYWYQQSLDQGLQFLIQYYNGEERAKGNILERFSAQQFPDLHSELNLSSLELGDSALYFCASSKSGGTTEAFFGQGTRLTVV.

A few counts support this clone. This chain connects TRBV5-1 to TRBJ1-2; perhaps TRBD1 as D (5 bases). The ends were cut back, 1 base at V and 4 bases at J, with 11 bases in the middle. The CDR3 contains 14 residues. Germline V lookup: CDR1 SGHRS, CDR2 YFSETQ. The CDR3 sequence: CASSLTQGLYGYTF. In nucleotides, the CDR3 is TGCGCCAGCAGCTTGACCCAGGGCCTCTATGGCTACACCTTC.

The rearrangement joins TRBV6-5 to TRBJ1-5, with 7 bases lining up with TRBD1. J lost 4 bases, V lost 6 bases, and 9 bases had no gene match. The CDR3 runs to 15 residues. Germline assignment: CDR1 MNHEY and CDR2 SVGAGI. CDR3: CASRPHRDRNQPQHF. As DNA, the CDR3 is TGTGCCAGCAGACCACACCGGGACAGAAATCAGCCCCAGCATTTT.

The V and J genes are TRBV18 and TRBJ2-3; a possible D gene is TRBD2 (6 bases). Germline CDR1 is KGHSH and CDR2 is LQKENI. Trimming removed 3 bases from V and 1 base from J, with 11 bases in between. The CDR3 runs to 15 residues. This CDR3 is CASSPSGDGTDTQYF. The CDR3 DNA sequence: TGTGCCAGCTCACCGTCGGGAGATGGCACAGATACGCAGTATTTT. Full variable domain (missing parts from reference TRBV18 and TRBJ2-3): NAGVMQNPRHLVRRRGQEARLRCSPMKGHSHVYWYRQLPEEGLKFMVYLQKENIIDESGMPKERFSAEFPKEGPSILRIQQVVRGDSAAYFCASSPSGDGTDTQYFGPGTRLTVL.

This chain's CDR3 is CASSRSGGGVETQYF. The CDR3, as DNA: TGTGCCAGCAGCCGTAGCGGGGGTGGGGTCGAGACCCAGTACTTC. This chain uses TRBV7-3 with TRBJ2-5, with 9 bases identical to TRBD2. This CDR3 contains 15 residues. Germline CDR1 and CDR2: SGHTA and FQGTGA. J lost 5 bases, V lost 5 bases, and 9 bases had no gene match.

As DNA, the CDR3 is TGTGCCAGCAGGGCCTACGGACAGGGCGGCAATCAGCCCCAGCATTTT. Encoded protein: CASRAYGQGGNQPQHF. The V call is TRBV5-6, the J call TRBJ1-5; TRBD1 matches at 8 bases. This CDR3 spans 16 amino acids. V shed 5 bases and J 2 bases; nucleotides not matched to a gene: 9. CDR1 SGHDT and CDR2 YYEEEE come from the germline V gene.

The CDR3 is CASSSSGTGRNEQFF. The CDR3 region has the DNA TGTGCCAGCAGCTCTTCCGGGACAGGGCGCAATGAGCAGTTCTTC. The chain carries TRBV11-3 and TRBJ2-1, with TRBD1 matching over 9 bases. Trimming removed 4 bases from V and 6 bases from J; junction bases left unmatched: 7. This CDR3 comprises 15 residues. Germline V gene lookup returns CDR1 SGHNT and CDR2 YENEEA.

The chain joins TRBV11-1 to TRBJ1-1; a weak D match, TRBD1 (6 bases). The CDR3 length is 14 residues. The V end lost 3 bases, the J end lost 2 bases, and 10 bases lay between the germline ends. The V gene's germline CDR1 is SGHAT and CDR2 FQDESV (reference sequence). CDR3 sequence (DNA): TGTGCCAGCAGCTTCTCAGGGGTAAACACTGAAGCTTTCTTT. Translating it yields CASSFSGVNTEAFF.

The chain carries TRBV7-2 and TRBJ2-7; 7 nucleotides align to TRBD1. This CDR3 has 14 amino acids. Trimming removed 4 bases from V and 3 bases from J; junction bases left unmatched: 6. Germline loops: CDR1 SGHTA, CDR2 FQGNSA. The CDR3 sequence: CASSSGDSNYEQYF. The DNA for the CDR3 is TGTGCCAGCAGCTCCGGGGACAGCAACTACGAGCAGTACTTC.

V usage is TRBV10-2 and J usage is TRBJ2-1; TRBD1 is a possible D gene (6 bases). Between the trimmed V and J ends, which lost 10 bases and 8 bases, there was a span of 18 bases. This CDR3 contains 13 residues. CDR1 WSHSY and CDR2 SAAADI come from the germline V gene. CDR3 sequence reads: CATTTGVTDEQFF. Written as DNA, the CDR3 is TGCGCCACCACGACAGGAGTTACGGATGAGCAGTTCTTC.

This chain uses TRBV7-2 with TRBJ2-1; D is unresolved. The CDR3 has 13 amino acids. CDR1 and CDR2 from the germline V gene are SGHTA and FQGNSA. Trimming removed 1 base from V and 6 bases from J, with 7 bases in between. In DNA form, the CDR3 reads TGTGCCAGCAGCTTAGGGCTCCTCAATGAGCAGTTCTTC. Translated: CASSLGLLNEQFF.

CDR3 DNA: TGTGCCAGCAGTGCCCGACACAGTAATTCACCCCTCCACTTT. Translated: CASSARHSNSPLHF. V gene TRBV28 combines with J gene TRBJ1-6, with no clear D. The CDR3 sequence is 14 residues long. Germline assignment: CDR1 MDHEN and CDR2 SYDVKM. Trimming removed 5 bases at V and 6 bases at J, with 11 bases between.

The chain uses TRBV5-1 and TRBJ2-4; D unclear. The germline gives CDR1 SGHRS, CDR2 YFSETQ. The length of the CDR3 is 11 residues. V was pared by 5 bases and J by 8 bases, with 8 bases between. The CDR3 DNA reads TGCGCCAGCAGTCATCAGGACATTCAGTACTTC. Residues: CASSHQDIQYF.

V usage is TRBV6-5 and J usage is TRBJ2-3; 7 bases are shared with TRBD1. The germline V gene encodes CDR1 MNHEY and CDR2 SVGAGI. The CDR3 consists of 14 residues. V lost 6 bases, J lost 0 bases, and 3 bases stayed unmatched. In DNA, the CDR3 is TGTGCCAGCAGACAGGGGCCTAGCACAGATACGCAGTATTTT. Translation: CASRQGPSTDTQYF.

This clone was seen a single time. The chain carries TRBV19 and TRBJ1-3; D uncertain. Germline assignment: CDR1 LNHDA and CDR2 SQIVND (reference sequence). The germline V and J ends were trimmed by 4 bases and 0 bases, with 7 bases remaining between them. This CDR3 is built from 14 residues. DNA of the CDR3: TGTGCCAGTAGTACCGTGTTCTCTGGAAACACCATATATTTT. Its protein product is CASSTVFSGNTIYF.

This clone was seen only once. This chain joins TRBV5-1 and TRBJ1-1, with D perhaps TRBD1 (5 bases). V lost 4 bases and J 0 bases, leaving 13 bases between the germline ends. The CDR3 totals 15 residues. Germline V CDR1 and CDR2: SGHRS, YFSETQ. CDR3 bases: TGCGCCAGCAGCAGCCAGGCAGGGATGAACACTGAAGCTTTCTTT. Translated, it gives CASSSQAGMNTEAFF.

This clone is a singleton in its sample. The V gene is TRBV11-2, the J gene TRBJ2-7, with TRBD2 matching over 15 bases. Germline lookup yields CDR1 SGHAT and CDR2 FQNNGV. V lost 4 bases, J lost 7 bases, and 8 bases stayed unmatched. The CDR3 spans 16 residues. CDR3 protein: CASSSGLAGGVMEQYF. Written as DNA, the CDR3 is TGTGCCAGCAGCTCTGGACTAGCGGGGGGGGTGATGGAGCAGTACTTC.

The rearrangement joins TRBV19 to TRBJ1-1; 8 bases align to TRBD1. The CDR3 covers 13 residues. The germline V gene encodes CDR1 LNHDA and CDR2 SQIVND (reference sequence). V lost 7 bases, J lost 5 bases, and 6 bases stayed unmatched. DNA of the CDR3: TGTGCCAGTACCGTGACAGGGGTTACTGAAGCTTTCTTT. It specifies CASTVTGVTEAFF.

J is TRBJ2-7 and V is TRBV28, with 8 bases fitting TRBD2. There are 14 residues in the CDR3. With 3 bases clipped from V and 4 bases from J, the junction kept 5 bases outside the gene matches. From germline, CDR1 is MDHEN and CDR2 SYDVKM. As DNA, the CDR3 is TGTGCCAGCAGTTTGGGGCTAGCGGGTTACGAGCAGTACTTC. This translates into CASSLGLAGYEQYF.

The rearrangement uses TRBV12-5 and TRBJ1-1; possibly TRBD1 for D (6 bases). V was clipped by 9 bases and J by 6 bases, with 20 bases between them. CDR3 length equals 14 residues. CDR1 LGHNT and CDR2 FRNRAP come from the germline V gene. The CDR3 nucleotides are TGTGCTAGCGTGACAGGTACCCTGGGTCCTGAAGCTTTCTTT. This gives the protein CASVTGTLGPEAFF.

The chain uses TRBV7-2 and TRBJ1-1; no reliable D call. CDR3 length: 13 amino acids. Trimming shortened V by 3 bases and J by 4 bases, and 9 bases separated the two germline ends. The germline V gene encodes CDR1 SGHTA and CDR2 FQGNSA. The CDR3 nucleotides read TGTGCCAGCAGCTTCCTCCGGGGCACTGAAGCTTTCTTT. This sequence encodes CASSFLRGTEAFF.

This chain connects TRBV11-3 to TRBJ2-2, with 8 bases fitting TRBD1. V dropped 5 bases and J dropped 7; count of bases not matched to a gene: 3. Germline lookup yields CDR1 SGHNT and CDR2 YENEEA. The CDR3 covers 13 residues. The chain's CDR3 is CASSTGGNGELFF. The CDR3 DNA follows: TGTGCCAGCAGCACAGGGGGAAACGGGGAGCTGTTTTTT.

The chain uses TRBV7-2 and TRBJ1-5; possibly TRBD1 for D (6 bases). The CDR3 runs to 14 residues. V was shortened by 4 bases and J by 9 bases, with 16 bases between the two germline ends. Germline-derived CDR1 and CDR2 are SGHTA and FQGNSA. CDR3 nucleotides: TGTGCCAGCAGCTCCCGCAGGGGAATCATGCCCCAGCATTTT. Amino acid sequence: CASSSRRGIMPQHF.